This T cell receptor (beta chain) was observed in a study of shared clonotypes between healthy human individuals. The germline gives CDR1 SGHRS, CDR2 YFSETQ. V was clipped by 2 bases and J by 1 base; unmatched bases: 5. This CDR3 comprises 15 residues. The assay was immunoSEQ multiplex PCR, and TCRdb's table has in-frame clones only and misses some. The data show around 700,000 clones, with about three quarters seen just once and approximately 1.8% held by the top ten. V is TRBV5-1 and J is TRBJ1-1; 7 nucleotides agree with TRBD1. Input material: memory CD4+ T cells sorted from blood. As to subset: CD45RA-negative fraction. The clonotype originates from a woman aged 25 to 39 in good health. This CDR3 reads CASSLQGGANTEAFF. The CDR3 DNA reads TGCGCCAGCAGCTTACAAGGGGGCGCGAACACTGAAGCTTTCTTT.